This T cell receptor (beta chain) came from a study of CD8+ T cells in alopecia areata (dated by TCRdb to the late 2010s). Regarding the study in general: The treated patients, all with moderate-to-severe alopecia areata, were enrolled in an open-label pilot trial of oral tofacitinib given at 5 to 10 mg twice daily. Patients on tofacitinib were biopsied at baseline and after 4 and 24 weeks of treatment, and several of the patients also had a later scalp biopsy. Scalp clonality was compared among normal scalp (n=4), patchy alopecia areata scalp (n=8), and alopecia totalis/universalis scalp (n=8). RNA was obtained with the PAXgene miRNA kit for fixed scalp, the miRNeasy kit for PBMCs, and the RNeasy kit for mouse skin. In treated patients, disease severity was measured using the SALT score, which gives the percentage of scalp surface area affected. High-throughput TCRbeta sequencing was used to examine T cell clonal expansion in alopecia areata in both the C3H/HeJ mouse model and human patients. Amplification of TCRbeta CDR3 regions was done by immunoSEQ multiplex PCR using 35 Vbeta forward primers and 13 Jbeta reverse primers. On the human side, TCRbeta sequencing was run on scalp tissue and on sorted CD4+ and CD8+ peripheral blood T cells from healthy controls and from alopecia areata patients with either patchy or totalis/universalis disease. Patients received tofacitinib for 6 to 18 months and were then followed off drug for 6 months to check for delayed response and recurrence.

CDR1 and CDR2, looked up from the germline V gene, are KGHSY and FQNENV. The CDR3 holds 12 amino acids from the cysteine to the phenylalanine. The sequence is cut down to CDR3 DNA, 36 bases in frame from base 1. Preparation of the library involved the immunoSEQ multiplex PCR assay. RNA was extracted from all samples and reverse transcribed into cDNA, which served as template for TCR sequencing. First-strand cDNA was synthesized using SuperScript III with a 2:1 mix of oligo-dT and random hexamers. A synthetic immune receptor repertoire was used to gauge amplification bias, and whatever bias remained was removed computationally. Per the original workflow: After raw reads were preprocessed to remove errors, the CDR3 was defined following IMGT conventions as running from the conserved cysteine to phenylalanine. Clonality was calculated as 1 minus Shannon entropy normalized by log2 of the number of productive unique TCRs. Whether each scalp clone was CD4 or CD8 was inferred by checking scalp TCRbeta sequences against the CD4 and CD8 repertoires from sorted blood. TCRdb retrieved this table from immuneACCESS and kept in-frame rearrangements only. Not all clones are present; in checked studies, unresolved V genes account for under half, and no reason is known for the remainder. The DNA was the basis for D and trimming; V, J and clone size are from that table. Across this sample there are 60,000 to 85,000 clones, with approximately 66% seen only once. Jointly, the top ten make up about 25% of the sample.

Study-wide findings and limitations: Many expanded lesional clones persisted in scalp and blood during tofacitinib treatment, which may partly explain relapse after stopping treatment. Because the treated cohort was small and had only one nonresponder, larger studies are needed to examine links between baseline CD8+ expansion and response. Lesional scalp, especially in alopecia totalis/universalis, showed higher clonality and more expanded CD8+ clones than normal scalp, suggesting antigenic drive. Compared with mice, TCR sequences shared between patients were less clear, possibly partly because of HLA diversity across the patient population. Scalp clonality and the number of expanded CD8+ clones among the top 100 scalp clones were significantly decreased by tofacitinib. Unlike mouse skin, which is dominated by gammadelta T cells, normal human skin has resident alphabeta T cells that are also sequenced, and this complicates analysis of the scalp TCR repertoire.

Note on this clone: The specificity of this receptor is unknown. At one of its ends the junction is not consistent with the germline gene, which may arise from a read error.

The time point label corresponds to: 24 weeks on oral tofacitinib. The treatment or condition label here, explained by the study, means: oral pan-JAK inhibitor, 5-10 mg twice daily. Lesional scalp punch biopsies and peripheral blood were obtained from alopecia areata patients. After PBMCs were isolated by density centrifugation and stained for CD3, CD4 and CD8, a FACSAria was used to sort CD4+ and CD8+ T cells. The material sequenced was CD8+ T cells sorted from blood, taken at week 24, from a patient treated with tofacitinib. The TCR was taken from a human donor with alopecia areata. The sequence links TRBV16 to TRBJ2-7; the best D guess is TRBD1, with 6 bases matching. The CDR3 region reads CASSQLEVGGVF. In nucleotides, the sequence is TGTGCCAGCAGCCAATTGGAGGTTGGGGGCGTCTTC.